This entry concerns a single T cell receptor (beta chain). Antigen: not known. The source of the sample is a study of T cell responses to AZD1222 COVID-19 vaccine. Notes on the study in general: Repertoires were obtained only post-peak T cell response.

This CDR3 spans 16 amino acids. Germline-derived CDR1 and CDR2 are MNHEY and SMNVEV (reference sequence). V gave up 5 bases and J gave up 2 bases; unmatched junction bases: 8. Only in-frame clones appear in the TCRdb table, and some are missing; sequencing was by immunoSEQ multiplex PCR. The top ten clones hold 5.1% of a sample with roughly 150,000 clones, about 92% of them seen once. The chain links TRBV27 to TRBJ1-3, with TRBD1 identical over 8 bases. This specimen consisted of peripheral blood, obtained on day 0 of AZD1222 vaccination. This receptor was identified in an adult in good health. DNA of the CDR3: TGTGCCAGCAGTACAACGTGGACAGGGACTGGAAACACCATATATTTT. Residues: CASSTTWTGTGNTIYF.